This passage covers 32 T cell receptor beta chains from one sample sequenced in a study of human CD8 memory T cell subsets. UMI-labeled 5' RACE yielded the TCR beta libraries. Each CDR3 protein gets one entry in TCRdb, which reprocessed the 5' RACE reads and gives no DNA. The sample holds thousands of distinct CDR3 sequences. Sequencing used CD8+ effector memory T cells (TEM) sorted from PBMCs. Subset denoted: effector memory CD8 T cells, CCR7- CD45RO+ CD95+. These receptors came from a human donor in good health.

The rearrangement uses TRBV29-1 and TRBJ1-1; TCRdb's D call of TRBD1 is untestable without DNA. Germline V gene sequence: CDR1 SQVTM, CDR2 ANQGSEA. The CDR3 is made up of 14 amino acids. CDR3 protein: CSVEGRQGGTEAFF.

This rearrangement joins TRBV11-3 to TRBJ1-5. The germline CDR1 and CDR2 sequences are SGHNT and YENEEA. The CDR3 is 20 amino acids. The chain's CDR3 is CASSLIQSGTATYSNQPQHF.

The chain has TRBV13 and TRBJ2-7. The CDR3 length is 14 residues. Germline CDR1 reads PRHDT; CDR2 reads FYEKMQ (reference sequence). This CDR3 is CASSNRMSSYEQYF.

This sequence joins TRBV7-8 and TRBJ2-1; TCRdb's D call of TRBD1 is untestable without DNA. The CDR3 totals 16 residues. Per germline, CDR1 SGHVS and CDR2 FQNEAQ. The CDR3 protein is CASSLAEDRGINEQFF. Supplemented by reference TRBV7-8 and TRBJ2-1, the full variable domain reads GAGVSQSPRYKVAKRGQDVALRCDPISGHVSLFWYQQALGQGPEFLTYFQNEAQLDKSGLPSDRFFAERPEGSVSTLKIQRTQQEDSAVYLCASSLAEDRGINEQFFGPGTRLTVL.

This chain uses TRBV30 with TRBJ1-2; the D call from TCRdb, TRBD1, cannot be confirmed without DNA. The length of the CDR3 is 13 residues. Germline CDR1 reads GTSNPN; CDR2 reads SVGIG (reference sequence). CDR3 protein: CAWGRTRDYGYTF.

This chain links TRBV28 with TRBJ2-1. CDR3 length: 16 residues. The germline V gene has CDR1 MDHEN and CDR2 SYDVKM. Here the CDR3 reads CASSLLASTSYNEQFF.

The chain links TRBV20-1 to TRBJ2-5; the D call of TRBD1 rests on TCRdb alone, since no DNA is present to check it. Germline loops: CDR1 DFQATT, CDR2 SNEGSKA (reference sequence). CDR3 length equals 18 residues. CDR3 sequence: CSARNLDRLTTFQETQYF.

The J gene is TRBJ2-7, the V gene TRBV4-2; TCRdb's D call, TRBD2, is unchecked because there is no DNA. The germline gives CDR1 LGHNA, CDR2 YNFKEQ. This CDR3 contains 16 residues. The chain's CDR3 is CASSQGLADNSYEQYF.

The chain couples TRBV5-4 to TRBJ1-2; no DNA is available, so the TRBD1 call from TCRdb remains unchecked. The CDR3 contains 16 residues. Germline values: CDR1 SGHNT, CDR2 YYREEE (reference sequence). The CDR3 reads CASSLGQGAPGKRETF.

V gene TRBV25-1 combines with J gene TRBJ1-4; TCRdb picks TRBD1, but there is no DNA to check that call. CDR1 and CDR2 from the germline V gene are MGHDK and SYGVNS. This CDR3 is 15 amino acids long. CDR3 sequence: CASSEYKGAHEKLFF.

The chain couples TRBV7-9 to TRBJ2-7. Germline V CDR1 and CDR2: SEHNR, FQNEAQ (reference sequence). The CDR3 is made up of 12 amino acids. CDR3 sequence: CASSFGAYEQYF.

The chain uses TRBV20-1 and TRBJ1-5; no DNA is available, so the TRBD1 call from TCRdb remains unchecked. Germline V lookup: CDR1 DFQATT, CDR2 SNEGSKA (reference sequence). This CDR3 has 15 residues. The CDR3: CSARDIQGGNQPQHF.

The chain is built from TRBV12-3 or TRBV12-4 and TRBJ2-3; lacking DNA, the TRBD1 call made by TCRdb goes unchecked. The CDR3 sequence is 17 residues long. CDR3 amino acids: CASSLAPGGTSTDTQYF.

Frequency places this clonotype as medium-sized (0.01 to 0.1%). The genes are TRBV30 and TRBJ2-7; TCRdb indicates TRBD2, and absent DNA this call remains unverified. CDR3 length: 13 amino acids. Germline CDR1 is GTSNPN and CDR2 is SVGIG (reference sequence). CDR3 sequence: CAWSASGGYEQYF.

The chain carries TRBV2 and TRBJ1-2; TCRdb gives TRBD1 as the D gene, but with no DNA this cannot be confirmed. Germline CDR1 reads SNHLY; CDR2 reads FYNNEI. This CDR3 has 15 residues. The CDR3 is CASSERTGDNYGYTF. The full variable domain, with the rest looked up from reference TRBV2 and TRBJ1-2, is EPEVTQTPSHQVTQMGQEVILRCVPISNHLYFYWYRQILGQKVEFLVSFYNNEISEKSEIFDDQFSVERPDGSNFTLKIRSTKLEDSAMYFCASSERTGDNYGYTFGSGTRLTVV.

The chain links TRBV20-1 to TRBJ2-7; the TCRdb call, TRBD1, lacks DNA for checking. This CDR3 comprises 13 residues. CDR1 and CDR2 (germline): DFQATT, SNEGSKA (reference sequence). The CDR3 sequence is CSARGESPYEQYF.

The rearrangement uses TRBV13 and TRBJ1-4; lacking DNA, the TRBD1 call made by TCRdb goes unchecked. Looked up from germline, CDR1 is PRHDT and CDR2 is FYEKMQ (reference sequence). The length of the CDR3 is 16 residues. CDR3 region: CASSLGARGRDEKLFF.

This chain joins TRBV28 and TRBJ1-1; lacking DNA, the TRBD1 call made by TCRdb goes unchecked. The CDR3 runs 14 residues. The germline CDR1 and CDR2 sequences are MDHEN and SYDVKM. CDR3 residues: CASSRTIGGTEAFF.

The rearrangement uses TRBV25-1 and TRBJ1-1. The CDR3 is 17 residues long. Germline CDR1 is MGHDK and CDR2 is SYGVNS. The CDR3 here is CASSGFSAGLTDTEAFF.

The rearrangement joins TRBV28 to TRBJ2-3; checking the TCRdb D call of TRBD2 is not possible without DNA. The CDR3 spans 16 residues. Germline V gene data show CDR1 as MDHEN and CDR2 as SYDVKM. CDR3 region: CASSLTTSGSTDTQYF.

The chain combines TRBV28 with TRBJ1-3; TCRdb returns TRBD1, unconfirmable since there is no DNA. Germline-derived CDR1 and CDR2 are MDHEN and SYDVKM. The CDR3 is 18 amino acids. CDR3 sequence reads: CASSPPRGQGAYGNTIYF.

CDR3 protein: CASSSRDGTYEQYF. The V and J genes are TRBV7-6 and TRBJ2-7; TCRdb names TRBD1, which stays unverified in the absence of DNA. Germline V lookup: CDR1 SGHVS, CDR2 FNYEAQ. The CDR3 has 14 residues.

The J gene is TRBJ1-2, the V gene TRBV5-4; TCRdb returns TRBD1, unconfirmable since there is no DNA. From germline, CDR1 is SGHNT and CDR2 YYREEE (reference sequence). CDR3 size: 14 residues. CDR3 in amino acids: CASSLSGDRYGYTF.

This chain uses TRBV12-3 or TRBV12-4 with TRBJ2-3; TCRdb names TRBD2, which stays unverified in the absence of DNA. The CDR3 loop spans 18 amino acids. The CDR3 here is CASSLVGLAGGNTDTQYF.

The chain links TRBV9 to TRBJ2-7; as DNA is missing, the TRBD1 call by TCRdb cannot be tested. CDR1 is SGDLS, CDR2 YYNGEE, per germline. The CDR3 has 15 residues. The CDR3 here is CASSAEGTAWGEQYF.

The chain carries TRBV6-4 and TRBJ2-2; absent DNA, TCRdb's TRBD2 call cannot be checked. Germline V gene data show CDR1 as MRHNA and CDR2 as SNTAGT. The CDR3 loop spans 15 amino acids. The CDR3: CASSDGLANTGELFF.

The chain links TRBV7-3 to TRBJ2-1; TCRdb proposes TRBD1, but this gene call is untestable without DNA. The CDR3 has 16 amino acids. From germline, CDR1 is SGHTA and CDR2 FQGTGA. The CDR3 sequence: CASSVSGTNSYNEQFF.

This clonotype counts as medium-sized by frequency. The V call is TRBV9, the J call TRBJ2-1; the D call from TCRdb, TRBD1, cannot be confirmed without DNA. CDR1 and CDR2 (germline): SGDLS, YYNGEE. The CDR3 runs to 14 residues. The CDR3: CASSLRAALDEQFF.

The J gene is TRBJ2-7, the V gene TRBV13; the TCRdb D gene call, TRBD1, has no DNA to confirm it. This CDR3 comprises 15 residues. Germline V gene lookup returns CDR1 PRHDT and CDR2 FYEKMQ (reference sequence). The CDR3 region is CASSTSGTGAYEQYF.

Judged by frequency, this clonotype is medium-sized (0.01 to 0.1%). Here the CDR3 reads CAWSVPESLFNQPQHF. This chain connects TRBV30 to TRBJ1-5; TCRdb returns TRBD1, unconfirmable since there is no DNA. Germline V gives CDR1 GTSNPN, CDR2 SVGIG (reference sequence). CDR3 length: 16 amino acids.

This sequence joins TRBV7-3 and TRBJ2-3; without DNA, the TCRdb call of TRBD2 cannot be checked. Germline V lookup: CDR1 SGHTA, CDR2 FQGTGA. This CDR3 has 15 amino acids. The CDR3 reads CASSAPTRADDTQYF.

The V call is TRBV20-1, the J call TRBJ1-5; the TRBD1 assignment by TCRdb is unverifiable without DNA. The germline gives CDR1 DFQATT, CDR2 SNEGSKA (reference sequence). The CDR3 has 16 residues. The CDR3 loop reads CSARDSGQGDSQPQHF.